These 4 T cell receptor beta chains originate from one sample sequenced in a study of T cell responses to AZD1222 COVID-19 vaccine. Sequenced by immunoSEQ multiplex PCR; TCRdb stores in-frame clones only, minus some. Here the sample spans over 75,000 clones, 85% to 90% being singletons. The sample consisted of peripheral blood, taken 28 days after the second AZD1222 dose. These receptors originate from an adult who received the AZD1222 COVID-19 vaccine.

This chain joins TRBV29-1 and TRBJ2-7; 9 bases are shared with TRBD1. J lost 5 bases, V lost 6 bases, and 8 bases had no gene match. From germline, CDR1 is SQVTM and CDR2 ANQGSEA. This CDR3 region has 13 residues. The chain's CDR3 is CSVRRDRVHEQYF. In DNA, the CDR3 is TGCAGCGTGCGCCGGGACAGGGTCCACGAGCAGTACTTC.

The chain combines TRBV30 with TRBJ2-2; D may match TRBD1 or TRBD2 (5 bases each). With 3 bases removed from V and 4 bases from J, the gap between germline ends came to 9 bases. Germline loops: CDR1 GTSNPN, CDR2 SVGIG (reference sequence). The CDR3 sequence is 13 residues long. CDR3 in DNA: TGTGCCTGGAGCGGGACCATCACCGGGGAGCTGTTTTTT. Encoded protein: CAWSGTITGELFF.

The J gene is TRBJ2-6, the V gene TRBV5-1; 7 bases agree with TRBD1. Unmatched junction bases numbered 9, after V lost 3 bases and J lost 0 bases. The germline V gene encodes CDR1 SGHRS and CDR2 YFSETQ. The CDR3 is 18 residues long. This chain's CDR3 is CASSSKGQASSGANVLTF. For the CDR3, the DNA is TGCGCCAGCAGCTCCAAAGGACAGGCAAGCTCTGGGGCCAACGTCCTGACTTTC.

V usage is TRBV30 and J usage is TRBJ1-1; tentatively, D is TRBD1 (6 bases). Germline V gives CDR1 GTSNPN, CDR2 SVGIG (reference sequence). Trimming took off 2 bases at V and 2 bases at J, with 9 bases between the two ends. There are 13 residues in the CDR3. The CDR3 spells CAWSMGANTEAFF. CDR3 DNA: TGTGCCTGGAGTATGGGGGCCAACACTGAAGCTTTCTTT.